Included here is one TCR beta chain sequence, with context. Many counts were recorded for this clonotype. The target of this receptor is not known. No much larger clone exists at a distance of one base, and base qualities are not known. Sequenced on an Illumina NovaSeq 6000. TCR cDNA was made using 5'RACE template switching, a step that added a universal primer site and unique molecular identifiers. Priming of cDNA synthesis was performed from both the TCR alpha and TCR beta constant segments. Libraries were amplified in two PCR steps, with sample barcodes and sequencing adapters added in the second step. Sequencing of libraries was performed on Illumina HiSeq 2500 (2x100 bp) or NovaSeq (2x150 bp). Per the authors' processing: Demultiplexing of reads and collapsing into UMI consensus sequences were performed with MIGEC, and V(D)J alignment was carried out with MiXCR. Clonotypes responding to the vaccine were identified with edgeR on replicate PBMC samples, with the criteria of FDR below 0.01 and a log2 fold change above 5 up to day 15. CD4 or CD8 identity was assigned to each bulk clonotype according to whether the clonotype was present at higher abundance in the sequenced CD4 repertoire or the sequenced CD8 repertoire. TCRdb applied fastp at Q25 and MiXCR to the public reads, then kept only in-frame beta chains. Under each unique CDR3 protein, matching rows form one entry showing the most common genes and DNA. The authors' filters were not applied to this entry. This sample lists fewer than 500,000 distinct CDR3 sequences; 18% were detected once. The ten largest clones add up to about a sixth of the sample.

Ends trimmed: V by 3 bases, J by 4 bases; bases unmatched to a gene: 9. CDR1 and CDR2 were assigned from the germline V gene (reference sequence) as DFQATT and SNEGSKA. Its CDR3 holds 15 amino acids, cysteine through phenylalanine. Of all the DNA, just the CDR3 is kept, 45 bases in frame from base 1. This record belongs to a study of T cells after yellow fever vaccination (dated by TCRdb to the late 2010s). In terms of the full investigation: Libraries from fractions with low cell numbers were prepared with the SMART-Seq v4 Ultra Low Input RNA kit. To track T-cell clones before and after primary and booster YFV17D yellow fever vaccination, bulk TCR alpha and beta repertoires were sequenced longitudinally. Two healthy male donors made up the cohort, one aged 18 to 30 years and the other aged 30 to 39 years. Blood samples were taken at several timepoints before and after primary and secondary immunization, and bulk PBMC replicates and cell subsets were isolated.

Read against the paper, the sample's treatment or condition label means: live attenuated yellow fever vaccine strain. Two biological replicates of bulk PBMCs were collected at each blood-draw timepoint. A standard Ficoll-Paque protocol was used to isolate PBMCs from peripheral blood. TriZol was used to extract RNA from bulk PBMCs, from CD4 and CD8 fractions, and from dextramer-positive and dextramer-negative fractions. Broad study findings and their caveats: Compared with the primary T-cell response, the secondary T-cell response was faster but weaker, reaching its peak on day 5 rather than on day 15. The study included only two donors, which limits how far the findings can be generalized. Most clones expanded after primary vaccination (almost 98% of CD4 and roughly 91% of CD8) were re-detected after the booster, suggesting that broad memory maintenance occurred. Computational filtering was required because FACS-sorted repertoires could contain abundant contaminating clonotypes from the bulk population. A small fraction of clonotypes showed up in both the CD4 and CD8 compartments, probably as a result of convergent recombination.

The V and J segments used are TRBV20-1 and TRBJ1-1; TRBD1 fits 9 bases in the junction. The sequence derives from a man aged 18-30 years who received the YFV17D yellow fever vaccine. The sample consisted of PBMCs, taken before the yellow fever booster vaccination. The CDR3 reads CSASRTGDVSTEAFF. The nucleotides read TGCAGTGCTAGTCGGACAGGGGATGTAAGCACTGAAGCTTTCTTT.